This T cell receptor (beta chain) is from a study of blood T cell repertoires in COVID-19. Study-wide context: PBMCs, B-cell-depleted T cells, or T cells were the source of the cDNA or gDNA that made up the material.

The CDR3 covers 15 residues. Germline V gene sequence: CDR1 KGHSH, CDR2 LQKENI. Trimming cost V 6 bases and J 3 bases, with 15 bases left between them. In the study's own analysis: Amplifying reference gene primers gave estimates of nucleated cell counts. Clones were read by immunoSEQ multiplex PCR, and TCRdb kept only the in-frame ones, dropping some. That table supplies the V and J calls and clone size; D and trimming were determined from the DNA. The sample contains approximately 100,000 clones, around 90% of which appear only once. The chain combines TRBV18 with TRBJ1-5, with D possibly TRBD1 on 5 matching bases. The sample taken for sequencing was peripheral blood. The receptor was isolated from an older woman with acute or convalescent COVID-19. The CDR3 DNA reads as TGTGCCAGCTCTCCAAGGACATCTAACAATCAGCCCCAGCATTTT. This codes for CASSPRTSNNQPQHF.